This T cell receptor beta chain is drawn from a study of blood T cell repertoires in COVID-19. Study-level information: PBMCs, B-cell-depleted T cells, or T cells provided the cDNA or gDNA that made up the material.

V was pared by 2 bases and J by 7 bases, with 5 bases of the junction left unmatched. This CDR3 is built from 14 residues. Germline CDR1 MNHEY, CDR2 SVGAGI. TCRdb's table, derived via immunoSEQ multiplex PCR, lists solely in-frame clones and lacks some. The sample lists a few hundred thousand clones, over 75% occurring once. Either two negative PCRs, clearance, or symptom resolution qualified Cohort 3 donors as recovered. Sequenced input: PBMCs or T cells enriched from blood (not recorded which). This sequence originates from a woman between 25 and 40 years old who had recovered from COVID-19. The genes are TRBV6-5 and TRBJ1-2; TRBD1 matches at 9 bases. CDR3: CASSYNTGGFGYTF. CDR3 in DNA: TGTGCCAGCAGTTACAATACAGGGGGCTTTGGCTACACCTTC.